The clone carrying this T cell receptor beta chain was seen only a few times. Germline V gene data show CDR1 as DFQATT and CDR2 as SNEGSKA (reference sequence). The CDR3 is made up of 14 amino acids. The V end lost 0 bases, the J end lost 5 bases, and 11 bases lay between the germline ends. This sample was taken from a study of blood T cells in healthy people across ages. Next came a second PCR, run for about 7 to 12 cycles, which used a sample-barcoded 5' primer along with a J-beta primer mix. One entry per CDR3 protein results from TCRdb running MiXCR on the 5' RACE reads. The table records 600,000 or so distinct CDR3 sequences, 20% to 25% of them present only once.

The source material was blood. The chain links TRBV20-1 to TRBJ2-1, with D tentatively TRBD2 (5 bases). The sequence derives from a man between 65 and 80 years old in good health. The CDR3 bases are TGCAGTGCTAGAGACGGAGGTTCTAACAATGAGCAGTTCTTC. Translation: CSARDGGSNNEQFF.